The entry that follows covers one T cell receptor (beta chain) sequence. Germline V gene sequence: CDR1 SGHAT, CDR2 FQNNGV. The CDR3 consists of 17 residues. V shed 5 bases, J shed 0 bases, and the junction held 4 bases outside the gene matches. These data belong to a study of blood T cell repertoires in COVID-19. The protocol was immunoSEQ multiplex PCR, while the TCRdb copy is restricted to in-frame clones and leaves out a portion. The profile shows 140,000 to 150,000 clones, 80% to 90% of them singletons. The chain combines TRBV11-2 with TRBJ2-1, with 13 nucleotides matching TRBD2. This sequence originates from a man younger than 35 with COVID-19, enrolled during active disease. The source material was peripheral blood. The CDR3 spells CASSGWTSGSSYNEQFF. Written as DNA, the CDR3 is TGTGCCAGCAGCGGGTGGACTAGCGGGAGCTCCTACAATGAGCAGTTCTTC.